These 15 T cell receptor beta chains were all obtained from the same sample, sequenced in a study of cytomegalovirus exposure and HLA in healthy donors. The PCR was carried out with 60 Vbeta primers and 13 Jbeta primers. Data came from immunoSEQ multiplex PCR; TCRdb stores just in-frame clones and leaves some out. There are some 120,000 clones in the sample; just under 75% occur only once, and 2% to 2.5% lies in the top ten. The sequenced sample consisted of PBMCs. These receptors were taken from a human donor in good health.

DNA of the CDR3: TGCGCCAGCAGCTTGGAACAGGGGGCGCGGTACACTGAAGCTTTCTTT. Its protein product is CASSLEQGARYTEAFF. The V gene is TRBV5-1, the J gene TRBJ1-1; TRBD1 matches 9 bases. V lost 0 bases and J lost 3; bases outside the gene matches: 6. CDR1 and CDR2 (germline): SGHRS, YFSETQ. The length of the CDR3 is 16 residues.

The chain is built from TRBV28 and TRBJ1-5; TRBD1 matches 7 bases. CDR1 is MDHEN and CDR2 is SYDVKM in the germline V gene. The V and J ends lost 2 bases and 2 bases, in that order; junction bases with no gene match: 6. This CDR3 comprises 16 residues. DNA for the CDR3: TGTGCCAGCAGTTTACGGCGTCAGGGGGGCAATCAGCCCCAGCATTTT. Its protein product is CASSLRRQGGNQPQHF.

The gene calls are TRBV30 and TRBJ1-1; D ambiguous. Germline-derived CDR1 and CDR2 are GTSNPN and SVGIG (reference sequence). The ends were cut back, 3 bases at V and 0 bases at J, with 8 bases in the middle. The CDR3 contains 13 residues. This CDR3 reads CAWSNGMNTEAFF. CDR3 bases: TGTGCCTGGAGCAACGGGATGAACACTGAAGCTTTCTTT. The full variable domain, rest sourced from reference TRBV30 and TRBJ1-1, is SQTIHQWPATLVQPVGSPLSLECTVEGTSNPNLYWYRQAAGRGLQLLFYSVGIGQISSEVPQNLSASRPQDRQFILSSKKLLLSDSGFYLCAWSNGMNTEAFFGQGTRLTVV.

This clone came up once. The J gene is TRBJ1-2, the V gene TRBV5-8, with 7 positions matching TRBD1. This CDR3 spans 13 amino acids. Unmatched junction bases numbered 1, after V lost 0 bases and J lost 5 bases. Looked up from germline, CDR1 is SGHTS and CDR2 is YDEGEE. The CDR3 reads CASSLAGGYGYTF. The CDR3 DNA sequence: TGTGCCAGCAGCTTGGCAGGGGGTTATGGCTACACCTTC. Variable domain in full (rest from reference TRBV5-8 and TRBJ1-2): EAGVTQSPTHLIKTRGQQATLRCSPISGHTSVYWYQQALGLGLQFLLWYDEGEERNRGNFPPRFSGRQFPNYSSELNVNALELEDSALYLCASSLAGGYGYTFGSGTRLTVV.

The table lists this clone with a count of one. The chain carries TRBV28 and TRBJ2-1; TRBD2 might be the D (5 bases). The CDR3 consists of 17 residues. Germline V gene lookup returns CDR1 MDHEN and CDR2 SYDVKM. V gave up 3 bases and J gave up 0 bases, with 15 bases separating them. In DNA form, the CDR3 reads TGTGCCAGCAGTTTTGGCGGAGGCAGAGGCTCCTACAATGAGCAGTTCTTC. Its protein product is CASSFGGGRGSYNEQFF.

This chain uses TRBV27 with TRBJ1-1; D not certain. V lost 6 bases and J 8 bases, leaving 16 bases between the germline ends. The CDR3 length is 13 residues. Germline lookup yields CDR1 MNHEY and CDR2 SMNVEV (reference sequence). CDR3 sequence (DNA): TGTGCCAGCAGCTGGCGTGGCGGAGTGGAAGCTTTCTTT. It is translated as CASSWRGGVEAFF.

The rearrangement joins TRBV30 to TRBJ1-4, with unresolved D. The CDR3 covers 15 residues. Germline assignment: CDR1 GTSNPN and CDR2 SVGIG (reference sequence). The V and J ends lost 0 bases and 3 bases respectively, with 11 bases between them. The CDR3 protein is CAWSVEGLSNEKLFF. The CDR3 bases are TGTGCCTGGAGTGTAGAGGGCCTGTCTAATGAAAAACTGTTTTTT.

The chain employs TRBV13 and TRBJ2-1, with TRBD1 identical over 9 bases. V was clipped by 3 bases and J by 4 bases; unmatched bases: 7. This CDR3 spans 16 amino acids. Germline CDR1 and CDR2: PRHDT and FYEKMQ (reference sequence). The CDR3 sequence is CASSFFTTGGYNEQFF. The CDR3 DNA reads TGTGCCAGCAGCTTTTTTACGACAGGGGGTTACAATGAGCAGTTCTTC.

The rearrangement links TRBV9 to TRBJ2-2; 14 bases are a match to TRBD2. The CDR3 loop spans 17 amino acids. J lost 7 bases, V lost 2 bases, and 7 bases had no gene match. The germline V gene encodes CDR1 SGDLS and CDR2 YYNGEE. CDR3 nucleotide sequence: TGTGCCAGCAGCGTGACTAGCGGGAGGGCCATGGGCGGGGAGCTGTTTTTT. Translating gives CASSVTSGRAMGGELFF.

The chain carries TRBV6-6 and TRBJ2-1, with 8 positions matching TRBD2. CDR1 and CDR2 (germline): MNHNY, SVGAGI (reference sequence). V was clipped by 5 bases and J by 8 bases; unmatched bases: 5. The CDR3 totals 13 residues. Written as DNA, the CDR3 is TGTGCCAGCAGTGGGGGACTAGTTGATGAGCAGTTCTTC. Translation gives CASSGGLVDEQFF.

The chain is built from TRBV5-1 and TRBJ2-1, with 7 bases identical to TRBD1. This CDR3 has 15 amino acids. The V and J ends lost 3 bases and 6 bases, in that order; junction bases with no gene match: 9. Germline V CDR1 and CDR2: SGHRS, YFSETQ. CDR3 DNA sequence: TGCGCCAGCAGCTCCCGGGACAGCTCGGCCAATGAGCAGTTCTTC. Translating it yields CASSSRDSSANEQFF.

This clone came up a few times. V usage is TRBV4-1 and J usage is TRBJ1-3; 8 nucleotides line up with TRBD1. Germline trimming cut 3 bases from V and 0 bases from J; bases unmatched to any gene: 1. Germline lookup yields CDR1 MGHRA and CDR2 YSYEKL. The CDR3 contains 15 residues. CDR3 bases: TGCGCCAGCAGCCACGGACAGGGCTCTGGAAACACCATATATTTT. Its translation is CASSHGQGSGNTIYF.

This chain links TRBV7-8 with TRBJ2-5, with D possibly being TRBD1 (5 bases). This CDR3 contains 13 residues. Germline assignment: CDR1 SGHVS and CDR2 FQNEAQ. Trimming took 3 bases from V and 5 from J, leaving 10 bases between them. CDR3 region: CASSLIPGETQYF. The CDR3 DNA reads TGTGCCAGCAGCTTGATCCCAGGGGAGACCCAGTACTTC.

V usage is TRBV6-1 and J usage is TRBJ1-3; the match to TRBD1 covers 8 bases. This CDR3 region has 17 residues. Germline loops: CDR1 MNHNS, CDR2 SASEGT. Trimming at V came to 4 bases and at J to 0 bases, leaving 8 bases not matched to a gene. CDR3 nucleotides: TGTGCCAGCAGTGTTGCGACAGGGGACCTCTCTGGAAACACCATATATTTT. It is translated as CASSVATGDLSGNTIYF.

V and J are TRBV5-1 and TRBJ2-2, with no clear D. This CDR3 is 13 amino acids long. From germline, CDR1 is SGHRS and CDR2 YFSETQ. V lost 3 bases, J lost 7 bases, and 10 bases lay in between. The DNA for the CDR3 is TGCGCCAGCAGCTCTGCGCGAGGCGGGGAGCTGTTTTTT. Translated: CASSSARGGELFF.